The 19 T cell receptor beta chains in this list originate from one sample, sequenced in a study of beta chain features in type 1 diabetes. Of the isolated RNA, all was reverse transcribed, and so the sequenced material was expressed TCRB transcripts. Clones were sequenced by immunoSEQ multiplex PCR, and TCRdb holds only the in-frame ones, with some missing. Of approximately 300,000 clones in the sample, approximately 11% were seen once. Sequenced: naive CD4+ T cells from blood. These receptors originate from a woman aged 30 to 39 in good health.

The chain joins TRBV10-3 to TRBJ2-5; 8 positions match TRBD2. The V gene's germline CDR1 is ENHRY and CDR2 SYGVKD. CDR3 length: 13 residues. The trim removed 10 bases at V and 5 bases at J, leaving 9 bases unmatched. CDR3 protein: CATTERERETQYF. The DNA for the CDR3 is TGTGCCACCACGGAGCGGGAGAGGGAGACCCAGTACTTC.

This CDR3 is CASSPGTGNYGYTF. The DNA of the CDR3 is TGCGCCAGCAGCCCCGGGACAGGGAACTATGGCTACACCTTC. The chain links TRBV4-3 to TRBJ1-2; 9 nucleotides match TRBD1. The CDR3 is 14 amino acids. The V gene's germline CDR1 is LGHNA and CDR2 YSLEER. Trimming cost V 4 bases and J 2 bases; bases outside gene matches: 2.

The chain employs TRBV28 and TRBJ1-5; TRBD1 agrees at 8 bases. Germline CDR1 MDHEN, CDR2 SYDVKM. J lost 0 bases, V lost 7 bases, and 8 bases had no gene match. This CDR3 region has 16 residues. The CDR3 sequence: CASNPPTGASNQPQHF. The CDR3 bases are TGTGCCAGCAACCCCCCGACAGGGGCTAGCAATCAGCCCCAGCATTTT. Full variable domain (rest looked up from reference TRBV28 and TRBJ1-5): DVKVTQSSRYLVKRTGEKVFLECVQDMDHENMFWYRQDPGLGLRLIYFSYDVKMKEKGDIPEGYSVSREKKERFSLILESASTNQTSMYLCASNPPTGASNQPQHFGDGTRLSIL.

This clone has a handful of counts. The CDR3 region is CASSLETSEIPLEQYF. In nucleotides, the CDR3 is TGTGCCAGCAGCTTGGAGACTAGCGAGATACCCCTCGAGCAGTACTTC. This rearrangement joins TRBV5-4 to TRBJ2-7; 8 nucleotides agree with TRBD2. CDR1 and CDR2 from the germline V gene are SGHNT and YYREEE (reference sequence). The CDR3 runs to 16 residues. The V segment lost 0 bases and the J segment 6 bases; nucleotides outside the gene matches: 11.

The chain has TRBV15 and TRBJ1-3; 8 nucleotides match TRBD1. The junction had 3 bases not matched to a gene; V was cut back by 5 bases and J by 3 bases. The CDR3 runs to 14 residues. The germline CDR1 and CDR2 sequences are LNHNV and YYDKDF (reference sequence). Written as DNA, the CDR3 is TGTGCCACCAGCGTGACAGGGGTTGGAAACACCATATATTTT. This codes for CATSVTGVGNTIYF.

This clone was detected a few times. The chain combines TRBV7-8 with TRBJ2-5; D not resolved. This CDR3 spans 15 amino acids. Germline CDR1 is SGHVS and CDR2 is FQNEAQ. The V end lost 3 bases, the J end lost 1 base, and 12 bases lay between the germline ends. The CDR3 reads CASSLEGAIQETQYF. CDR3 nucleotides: TGTGCCAGCAGCTTGGAAGGAGCTATCCAAGAGACCCAGTACTTC.

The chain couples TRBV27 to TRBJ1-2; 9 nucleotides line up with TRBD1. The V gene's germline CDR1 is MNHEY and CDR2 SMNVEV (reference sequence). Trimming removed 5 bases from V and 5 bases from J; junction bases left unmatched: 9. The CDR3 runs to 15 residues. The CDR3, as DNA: TGTGCCAGCAGTGACCACCCCGGGACAGGGTATGGCTACACCTTC. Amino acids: CASSDHPGTGYGYTF.

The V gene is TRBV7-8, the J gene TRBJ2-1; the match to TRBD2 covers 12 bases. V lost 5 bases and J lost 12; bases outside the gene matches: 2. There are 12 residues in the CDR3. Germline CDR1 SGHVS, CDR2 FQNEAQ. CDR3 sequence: CASSPSGRAQFF. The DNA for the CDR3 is TGTGCCAGCAGCCCTAGCGGGAGGGCGCAGTTCTTC.

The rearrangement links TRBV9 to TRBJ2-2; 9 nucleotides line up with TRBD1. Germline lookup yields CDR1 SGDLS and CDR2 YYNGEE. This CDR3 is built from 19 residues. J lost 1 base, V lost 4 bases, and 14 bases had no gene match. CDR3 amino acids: CASSPGQGSDRVNTGELFF. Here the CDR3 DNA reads TGTGCCAGCAGCCCGGGACAGGGAAGCGATAGGGTGAACACCGGGGAGCTGTTTTTT.

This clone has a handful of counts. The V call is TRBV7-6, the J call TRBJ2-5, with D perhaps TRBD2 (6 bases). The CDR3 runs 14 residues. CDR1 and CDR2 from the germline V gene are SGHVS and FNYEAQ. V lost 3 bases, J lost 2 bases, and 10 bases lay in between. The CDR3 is CASSLGLAQETQYF. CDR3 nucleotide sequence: TGTGCCAGCAGCTTGGGACTTGCGCAAGAGACCCAGTACTTC.

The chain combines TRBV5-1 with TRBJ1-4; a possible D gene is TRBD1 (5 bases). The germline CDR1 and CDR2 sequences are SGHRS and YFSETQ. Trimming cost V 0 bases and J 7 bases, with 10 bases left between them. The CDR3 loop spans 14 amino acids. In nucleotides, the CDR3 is TGCGCCAGCAGCTTGGTTCAGGGAGGTGAAAAACTGTTTTTT. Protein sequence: CASSLVQGGEKLFF.

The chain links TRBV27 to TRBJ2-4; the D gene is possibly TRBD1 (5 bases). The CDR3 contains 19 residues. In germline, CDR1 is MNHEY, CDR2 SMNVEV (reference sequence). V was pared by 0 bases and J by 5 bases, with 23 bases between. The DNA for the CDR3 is TGTGCCAGCAGTTTATCCACAGCCCTCCTTGGGGCTTGGGAAAACATTCAGTACTTC. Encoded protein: CASSLSTALLGAWENIQYF.

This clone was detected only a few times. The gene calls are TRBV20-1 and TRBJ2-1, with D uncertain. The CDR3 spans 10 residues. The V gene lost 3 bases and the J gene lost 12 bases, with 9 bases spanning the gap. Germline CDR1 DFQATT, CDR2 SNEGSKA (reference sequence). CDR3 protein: CSASSGVQFF. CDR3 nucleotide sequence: TGCAGTGCTAGTTCGGGTGTGCAGTTCTTC.

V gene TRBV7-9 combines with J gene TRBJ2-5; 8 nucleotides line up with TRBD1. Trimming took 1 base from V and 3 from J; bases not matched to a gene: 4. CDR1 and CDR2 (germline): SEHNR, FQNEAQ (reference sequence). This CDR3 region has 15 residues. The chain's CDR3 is CASSLDLGQEETQYF. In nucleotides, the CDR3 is TGTGCCAGCAGCTTAGATTTGGGACAGGAAGAGACCCAGTACTTC.

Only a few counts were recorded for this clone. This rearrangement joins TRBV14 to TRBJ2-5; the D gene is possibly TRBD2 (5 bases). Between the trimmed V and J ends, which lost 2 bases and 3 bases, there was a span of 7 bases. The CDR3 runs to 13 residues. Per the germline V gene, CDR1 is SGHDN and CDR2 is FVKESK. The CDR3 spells CASSQWRKETQYF. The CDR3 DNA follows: TGTGCCAGCAGCCAATGGAGGAAAGAGACCCAGTACTTC.

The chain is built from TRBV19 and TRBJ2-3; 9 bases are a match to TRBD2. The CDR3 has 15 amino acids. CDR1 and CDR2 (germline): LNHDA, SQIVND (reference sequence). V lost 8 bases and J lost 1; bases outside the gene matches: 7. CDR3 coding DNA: TGTGCCAGTCGAGGACTAGCGCCCGGCACAGATACGCAGTATTTT. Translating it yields CASRGLAPGTDTQYF.

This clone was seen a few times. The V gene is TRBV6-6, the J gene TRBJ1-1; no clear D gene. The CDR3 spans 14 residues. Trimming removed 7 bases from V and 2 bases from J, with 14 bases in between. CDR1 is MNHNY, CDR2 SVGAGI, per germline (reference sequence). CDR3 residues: CASIPGGPNTEAFF. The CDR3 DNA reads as TGTGCCAGCATCCCAGGAGGCCCAAACACTGAAGCTTTCTTT.

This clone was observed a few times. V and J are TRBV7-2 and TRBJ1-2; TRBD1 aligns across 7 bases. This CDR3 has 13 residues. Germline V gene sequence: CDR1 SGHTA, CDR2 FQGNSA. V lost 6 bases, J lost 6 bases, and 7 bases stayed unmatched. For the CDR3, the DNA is TGTGCCAGCAGTATATACAGGGGCGATGGCTACACCTTC. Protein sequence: CASSIYRGDGYTF.

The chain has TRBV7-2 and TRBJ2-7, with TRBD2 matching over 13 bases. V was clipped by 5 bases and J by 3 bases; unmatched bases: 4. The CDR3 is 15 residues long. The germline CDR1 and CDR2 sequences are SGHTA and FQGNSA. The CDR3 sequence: CASSPRTSGSYEQYF. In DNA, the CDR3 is TGTGCCAGCAGCCCCAGGACTAGCGGGAGCTACGAGCAGTACTTC.